The rows below give T cell receptor beta chains drawn from one sample of a study of blood T cell repertoires in COVID-19. Measured with immunoSEQ multiplex PCR; TCRdb has only the in-frame clones, and not every one. This sample has 250,000 or so clones, with about 85% found just once. Material: PBMCs or T cells enriched from blood (not recorded which). Source of these receptors: a woman between 50 and 59 years old who had been exposed to COVID-19. CDR3s include the opening cysteine and the closing phenylalanine or tryptophan. D genes are given only for firm matches. Size values are once, few and many counts, or a class for expanded clones, and some rows have none.

TRBV7-9	TRBJ1-1	TRBD1	-	CASSSGGTGGAFF	TGTGCCAGCAGCTCCGGAGGGACAGGGGGAGCTTTCTTT
TRBV7-2	TRBJ2-7	-	-	CASSLVGGGGSYEQYF	TGTGCCAGCAGCTTAGTGGGGGGAGGGGGCTCCTACGAGCAGTACTTC
TRBV28	TRBJ2-7	TRBD1	-	CASTGGLNLYEQYF	TGTGCCAGCACAGGGGGCCTTAACCTCTACGAGCAGTACTTC
TRBV10-2	TRBJ2-3	TRBD2	-	CASRSSGFSDIREYF	TGCGCCAGCAGATCTAGCGGGTTCTCGGATATTCGAGAGTATTTT
TRBV27	TRBJ2-5	TRBD1	-	CASSMTGRPQETQYF	TGTGCCAGCAGTATGACAGGGCGCCCGCAAGAGACCCAGTACTTC
TRBV18	TRBJ2-7	TRBD2	-	CASSPLAGGSYEQYF	TGTGCCAGCTCCCCCCTAGCGGGGGGGAGCTACGAGCAGTACTTC
TRBV7-9	TRBJ1-4	TRBD1	-	CASSLRTGGNEKLFF	TGTGCCAGCAGCTTGAGGACAGGGGGCAATGAAAAACTGTTTTTT
TRBV28	TRBJ1-1	TRBD1	-	CASSSRDSTNTEAFF	TGTGCCAGCAGTTCCCGGGACAGCACCAACACTGAAGCTTTCTTT
TRBV2	TRBJ1-5	TRBD1	-	CASRGTGGEGQPQHF	TGTGCCAGCAGGGGAACAGGGGGCGAGGGACAGCCCCAGCATTTT
TRBV7-2	TRBJ2-5	-	-	CASSLDITGTQYF	TGTGCCAGCAGCTTAGACATCACAGGGACCCAGTACTTC
TRBV27	TRBJ2-3	-	-	CASSPGDRPPDTQYF	TGTGCCAGCAGCCCCGGGGATCGCCCCCCAGATACGCAGTATTTT
TRBV10-1	TRBJ1-1	TRBD1	few	CASRGTEEMNTEAFF	TGCGCCAGCCGGGGGACAGAGGAAATGAACACTGAAGCTTTCTTT
TRBV2	TRBJ2-2	-	-	CASSEGGRSGTGELFF	TGTGCCAGCAGTGAGGGTGGTCGGTCGGGCACCGGGGAGCTGTTTTTT
TRBV15	TRBJ1-2	-	-	CATSRGEGYGYTF	TGTGCCACCAGCAGAGGGGAGGGTTATGGCTACACCTTC
TRBV9	TRBJ2-3	-	-	CASSVAQANLGDTQYF	TGTGCCAGCAGCGTAGCTCAGGCCAACCTTGGAGATACGCAGTATTTT
TRBV5-1	TRBJ1-6	-	-	CASSLAGVNSPLHF	TGCGCCAGCAGCTTGGCAGGGGTCAATTCACCCCTCCACTTT
TRBV27	TRBJ2-5	TRBD2	-	CASGGGWETQYF	TGTGCTTCCGGGGGGGGATGGGAGACCCAGTACTTC
TRBV2	TRBJ1-5	-	-	CASSEAETRKPQHF	TGTGCCAGCAGTGAAGCAGAGACCAGGAAACCCCAGCATTTT
TRBV7-9	TRBJ2-7	TRBD2	-	CASSPGLAGAYEQYF	TGTGCCAGCAGCCCCGGACTAGCGGGGGCCTACGAGCAGTACTTC
TRBV5-4	TRBJ1-1	TRBD1	-	CASSATGGSTEAFF	TGTGCCAGCAGCGCTACAGGGGGCAGTACTGAAGCTTTCTTT
TRBV27	TRBJ2-7	TRBD2	-	CASSPSGGGGSYEQYF	TGTGCCAGCAGCCCCTCGGGTGGCGGGGGATCCTACGAGCAGTACTTC
TRBV7-2	TRBJ1-4	-	few	CASRESGEKLFF	TGTGCCAGCAGGGAGAGTGGTGAAAAACTGTTTTTT
TRBV6-5	TRBJ2-1	TRBD2	-	CASSLSGDEQFF	TGTGCCAGCAGTTTGAGCGGGGACGAGCAGTTCTTC
TRBV4-3	TRBJ1-6	TRBD1	-	CASSQDMGQVYSPLHF	TGCGCCAGCAGCCAAGATATGGGACAGGTATATTCACCCCTCCACTTT
TRBV19	TRBJ1-5	TRBD1	-	CASSRTGYNQPQHF	TGTGCCAGTAGTAGGACAGGATACAATCAGCCCCAGCATTTT
TRBV4-3	TRBJ1-6	-	-	CASSQVYGNSPLHF	TGCGCCAGCAGCCAAGTGTACGGGAATTCACCCCTCCACTTT
TRBV9	TRBJ2-6	-	-	CASSVRGGFSGANVLTF	TGTGCCAGCAGCGTACGAGGCGGGTTCTCTGGGGCCAACGTCCTGACTTTC
TRBV7-9	TRBJ2-1	TRBD2	-	CASSPGGGPTASYNEQFF	TGTGCCAGCAGCCCCGGGGGGGGGCCTACCGCGTCCTACAATGAGCAGTTCTTC
TRBV2	TRBJ1-4	-	-	CASSPPGSGDEKLFF	TGTGCCAGCAGCCCGCCGGGGTCTGGCGACGAAAAACTGTTTTTT
TRBV2	TRBJ1-1	TRBD1	-	CASSGQGWNTEAFF	TGTGCCAGCAGTGGACAGGGTTGGAACACTGAAGCTTTCTTT
TRBV30	TRBJ1-2	-	-	CAWRVSGVLYGYTF	TGTGCCTGGAGGGTAAGCGGGGTCCTCTATGGCTACACCTTC
TRBV19	TRBJ2-1	TRBD1	-	CASTPSGTGNNEQFF	TGTGCCAGTACCCCCTCCGGGACAGGGAACAATGAGCAGTTCTTC
TRBV30	TRBJ1-6	TRBD1	once	CAGGDRGRSPLHF	TGTGCCGGAGGGGACAGGGGGCGATCACCCCTCCACTTT
TRBV9	TRBJ2-7	TRBD1	-	CASSPEKGQGGLEQYF	TGTGCCAGCAGCCCAGAAAAGGGACAGGGTGGGTTGGAGCAGTACTTC
TRBV19	TRBJ2-3	-	-	CASSNRGTDTQYF	TGTGCCAGTAGTAACAGGGGCACAGATACGCAGTATTTT
TRBV5-6	TRBJ2-1	TRBD2	-	CASSSPTSASSYNEQFF	TGTGCCAGCAGCTCACCGACTAGCGCTAGCTCCTACAATGAGCAGTTCTTC
TRBV9	TRBJ2-2	-	-	CASSAREWGAGELFF	TGTGCCAGCAGCGCCCGGGAGTGGGGCGCCGGGGAGCTGTTTTTT
TRBV11-3	TRBJ1-2	-	-	CATNLSGYTF	TGTGCCACCAACCTGAGTGGCTACACCTTC
TRBV27	TRBJ1-1	-	-	CASRRNTEAFF	TGTGCCAGCAGGAGGAACACTGAAGCTTTCTTT
TRBV24-1	TRBJ1-2	-	once	CATSAGDTHYGYTF	TGTGCCACCAGTGCCGGGGACACGCACTATGGCTACACCTTC
TRBV29-1	TRBJ1-1	TRBD1	-	CSVDDRGNTEAFF	TGCAGCGTTGATGACAGGGGGAACACTGAAGCTTTCTTT
TRBV5-5	TRBJ2-7	-	-	CASNRPGQTYEQYF	TGTGCCAGCAACAGACCGGGACAAACCTACGAGCAGTACTTC
TRBV7-2	TRBJ2-5	TRBD1	-	CASRRDRGRRETQYF	TGTGCCAGCAGGAGAGACAGGGGGCGAAGGGAGACCCAGTACTTC